A single sample is the source of the 28 T cell receptor beta chains below, sequenced in a study of breast tumors, draining lymph nodes, adjacent tissues. MiXCR, applied by TCRdb to the multiplex PCR reads, yields one record per CDR3 protein. The sample holds about 300,000 distinct CDR3 sequences; about 33% are singletons and the top ten take about 1%. The lymph nodes were axillary draining lymph nodes from breast cancer patients. Sequenced sample: axillary lymph node tissue. Receptor source: a female donor with breast cancer. Some clones in this sample may be carry-over from other donors' samples.

This clonotype showed up just a few times. This may stem from a read error, because a much larger clone lies one nucleotide away. This rearrangement joins TRBV14 to TRBJ1-6, with D perhaps matching TRBD1 (6 bases). Germline V gives CDR1 SGHDN, CDR2 FVKESK. The CDR3 is 15 amino acids. DNA of the CDR3: TGTGCCAGCAGCCAAGAGGACAGACGAAATTCACCCCCCCACTTT. Translation gives CASSQEDRRNSPPHF.

Concerning this clonotype: This may be a read error: a much more frequent sequence differs by one nucleotide. V and J are TRBV6-5 and TRBJ2-1; tentative D call: TRBD2 (5 bases). CDR1 and CDR2 (germline): MNHEY, SVGAGI. The CDR3 length is 13 residues. The CDR3 spells CASSHSLGSEQFF. The CDR3 nucleotides read TGTGCCAGCAGTCACTCTCTAGGGAGTGAGCAGTTCTTC.

This clonotype appeared many times. V is TRBV5-6 and J is TRBJ2-7, with D tentatively TRBD2 (5 bases). CDR1 and CDR2 from the germline V gene are SGHDT and YYEEEE. Trimming left V 2 bases short and J 0 bases short, with 9 bases between. CDR3 length: 14 residues. This CDR3 reads CASSFASNSYEQYF. For the CDR3, the DNA is TGTGCCAGCAGCTTCGCTAGCAACTCCTACGAGCAGTACTTC.

Comments on this clonotype: One junction end disagrees with the germline gene, perhaps due to a read error. The chain employs TRBV5-1 and TRBJ2-2; 8 nucleotides line up with TRBD2. The CDR3 extends over 16 amino acids. Germline CDR1 SGHRS, CDR2 YFSETQ. CDR3: CASSLGSGRSTEELFF. The DNA for the CDR3 is TGCGCCAGCAGCTTGGGAAGCGGGAGAAGCACCGAGGAGCTGTTTTTT.

The CDR3 DNA reads as TGTGCCAGCAGCTTAAAGGGGTTGGACTATGGCTACACCTTC. The encoded protein is CASSLKGLDYGYTF. The V gene is TRBV7-9, the J gene TRBJ1-2; possible D gene TRBD1, 5 bases. V lost 2 bases, J lost 3 bases, and 10 bases lay in between. Germline loops: CDR1 SEHNR, CDR2 FQNEAQ (reference sequence). The CDR3 sequence is 14 residues long.

The rearrangement links TRBV7-9 to TRBJ2-5; 11 bases are shared with TRBD2. The CDR3 sequence is 15 residues long. The ends lost 6 bases at V and 2 bases at J; junction bases unmatched: 5. CDR1 is SEHNR and CDR2 is FQNEAQ in the germline V gene (reference sequence). In DNA form, the CDR3 reads TGTGCCAGCAGGGGGGGACTAGCGGTACAAGAGACCCAGTACTTC. It codes for CASRGGLAVQETQYF.

This clonotype was seen many times. This chain joins TRBV5-8 and TRBJ2-5; possibly TRBD1 for D (6 bases). The CDR3 length is 13 residues. Germline V gives CDR1 SGHTS, CDR2 YDEGEE. V was shortened by 4 bases and J by 4 bases, with 11 bases between the two germline ends. CDR3 sequence reads: CASSPQGIETQYF. CDR3 DNA sequence: TGTGCCAGCAGCCCACAGGGTATAGAGACCCAGTACTTC.

In regard to this clonotype: One end of the junction is discordant with germline, which a read error may explain. This chain joins TRBV5-6 and TRBJ1-6; no firm D call. This CDR3 is built from 14 residues. Germline assignment: CDR1 SGHDT and CDR2 YYEEEE. This CDR3 is CACSLTNNNSPLHF. CDR3 DNA: TGTGCCTGCAGCCTCACGAACAATAATTCACCCCTCCACTTT.

This clonotype was counted a few times. This may arise from a read error, as a much more abundant clone is one base away. The chain carries TRBV9 and TRBJ2-6; 10 bases are shared with TRBD1. The germline CDR1 and CDR2 sequences are SGDLS and YYNGEE. The CDR3 runs to 16 residues. CDR3 sequence (DNA): TGTGCCAGCAGCGGCCGGGACAGGGGTGGGGCCAACGCCCTGACTTTC. Protein: CASSGRDRGGANALTF.

This clonotype was counted only a few times. The chain links TRBV18 to TRBJ1-2, with 10 bases aligning to TRBD1. This CDR3 has 14 amino acids. The junction had 2 bases not matched to a gene; V was cut back by 1 base and J by 6 bases. From germline, CDR1 is KGHSH and CDR2 LQKENI. CDR3 nucleotide sequence: TGTGCCAGCTCACCACGGGACAGGGGAGATGGCTACACCTTC. This sequence encodes CASSPRDRGDGYTF.

The chain combines TRBV7-2 with TRBJ1-3; 8 bases are a match to TRBD1. The CDR3 is made up of 15 amino acids. Germline trimming cut 1 base from V and 7 bases from J; bases unmatched to any gene: 6. CDR1 SGHTA and CDR2 FQGNSA come from the germline V gene. The CDR3 sequence is CASSLGWDRWNTIYF. The CDR3 bases are TGTGCCAGCAGCTTAGGGTGGGACAGGTGGAACACCATATATTTT.

This clonotype was recorded at least ten times. The genes are TRBV7-2 and TRBJ2-6; a weak D match, TRBD1 (5 bases). Germline assignment: CDR1 SGHTA and CDR2 FQGNSA. The V gene lost 3 bases and the J gene lost 2 bases, with 26 bases spanning the gap. The CDR3 sequence is 21 residues long. CDR3 in DNA: TGTGCCAGCAGCTTTGGTGCTCATAGACAGTTCTCTAGGCCTGGGGCCAACGTCCTGACTTTC. Residues: CASSFGAHRQFSRPGANVLTF.

The chain is built from TRBV7-3 and TRBJ2-7; 8 bases fit TRBD1. The CDR3 length is 15 residues. The germline V gene encodes CDR1 SGHTA and CDR2 FQGTGA. After removal of 5 bases from V and 1 base from J, the junction contained 7 bases not matched to a gene. The CDR3 DNA sequence: TGTGCCAGCAGCCCCGGACAGGGCCAATCCTACGAGCAGTACTTC. It translates to CASSPGQGQSYEQYF.

In this sample, this clonotype turned up many times. The rearrangement links TRBV10-3 to TRBJ2-2; 7 nucleotides match TRBD2. After removal of 8 bases from V and 6 bases from J, the junction contained 6 bases not matched to a gene. The CDR3 consists of 13 residues. Germline lookup yields CDR1 ENHRY and CDR2 SYGVKD. CDR3 protein: CAIALGGSGELFF. In DNA form, the CDR3 reads TGTGCCATCGCCTTGGGGGGGTCCGGGGAGCTGTTTTTT.

This clonotype was seen repeatedly, ten times or more. The chain combines TRBV20-1 with TRBJ2-7, with a tentative D call TRBD2 (6 bases). Germline-derived CDR1 and CDR2 are DFQATT and SNEGSKA (reference sequence). The CDR3 sequence is 15 residues long. V dropped 3 bases and J dropped 6 bases, with 21 bases sitting between them. In DNA form, the CDR3 reads TGCAGTGCTAGGGGAGGTCCGGGTACCGGAGGCGAGCAGTACTTC. It yields the protein CSARGGPGTGGEQYF.

The chain couples TRBV28 to TRBJ1-4; D unresolved. Trimming shortened V by 7 bases and J by 8 bases, and 20 bases separated the two germline ends. The length of the CDR3 is 15 residues. Germline CDR1 is MDHEN and CDR2 is SYDVKM. CDR3 nucleotides: TGTGCCAGCACCCTCCCGGACGGTCATTTAGAAAAACTGTTTTTT. Translation: CASTLPDGHLEKLFF.

To note about this clonotype: Sequence at one end of the junction differs from germline and may be a read error. The rearrangement uses TRBV29-1 and TRBJ2-7, with D tentatively TRBD2 (5 bases). The CDR3 loop spans 13 amino acids. Germline lookup yields CDR1 SQVTM and CDR2 ANQGSEA. The CDR3 region is CGVARTGTYEQYF. For the CDR3, the DNA is TGCGGCGTTGCAAGGACGGGAACCTACGAACAGTACTTC.

For the CDR3, the DNA is TGTGCCAGCAGTTCCCGACTAGCGGGAGAAGCAGATACGCAGTATTTT. It encodes CASSSRLAGEADTQYF. The V and J genes are TRBV7-8 and TRBJ2-3, with 12 bases that match TRBD2. Germline CDR1 reads SGHVS; CDR2 reads FQNEAQ. CDR3 length equals 16 residues. V gave up 6 bases and J gave up 4 bases; unmatched junction bases: 8.

This chain connects TRBV11-3 to TRBJ2-2, with 8 bases fitting TRBD1. The J segment lost 7 bases and the V segment lost 3 bases, leaving 10 bases of the junction unmatched. CDR1 and CDR2 from the germline V gene are SGHNT and YENEEA. The CDR3 length is 16 residues. CDR3 nucleotide sequence: TGTGCCAGCAGCTTGGGGACAGGTCCCCGGAGCGGGGAGCTGTTTTTT. It is translated as CASSLGTGPRSGELFF.

Only one count was recorded for this clonotype. This clone may be a read error of a much larger clone one base away. This chain connects TRBV7-9 to TRBJ2-3; 15 positions agree with TRBD2. Per the germline V gene, CDR1 is SEHNR and CDR2 is FQNEAQ (reference sequence). The trim removed 5 bases at V and 1 base at J, leaving 13 bases unmatched. CDR3 length: 20 amino acids. The CDR3 bases are TGTGCCAGCAGCGAGCACTATGGGACTAGCGGGAGGCCGCGCACAGATACGCAGTATTTT. The encoded protein is CASSEHYGTSGRPRTDTQYF.

This clonotype has at least ten counts. V and J are TRBV6-5 and TRBJ1-5, with a tentative D call TRBD1 (6 bases). Trimming took off 3 bases at V and 4 bases at J, with 16 bases between the two ends. The germline gives CDR1 MNHEY, CDR2 SVGAGI. CDR3 length: 16 amino acids. Written as DNA, the CDR3 is TGTGCCAGCAGTTATTTACACAGGGAGGGGAATCAGCCCCAGCATTTT. It yields the protein CASSYLHREGNQPQHF.

V is TRBV20-1 and J is TRBJ1-6, with TRBD1 matching over 10 bases. The CDR3 covers 14 residues. After removal of 6 bases from V and 8 bases from J, the junction contained 7 bases not matched to a gene. The germline V gene has CDR1 DFQATT and CDR2 SNEGSKA (reference sequence). This CDR3 reads CSARTGGTYSPLHF. CDR3 bases: TGCAGTGCGAGGACAGGGGGTACGTATTCACCCCTCCACTTT.

In its sample, this clonotype was seen many times. The chain combines TRBV2 with TRBJ2-3; 9 bases are a match to TRBD2. Germline V CDR1 and CDR2: SNHLY, FYNNEI. With 6 bases clipped from V and 0 bases from J, the junction kept 7 bases outside the gene matches. The CDR3 totals 16 residues. The DNA of the CDR3 is TGTGCCAGCAGAATTAGCGGGAGTTTGAGCACAGATACGCAGTATTTT. Its protein is CASRISGSLSTDTQYF.

CDR3 DNA sequence: TGTGCCAGCAGCTCAGGGTGGATTGAAGCTTTCTTT. Translating it yields CASSSGWIEAFF. The chain couples TRBV7-2 to TRBJ1-1; maybe TRBD1 (5 bases). Per the germline V gene, CDR1 is SGHTA and CDR2 is FQGNSA. This CDR3 is 12 amino acids long. The ends were cut back, 4 bases at V and 7 bases at J, with 10 bases in the middle.

This clonotype was seen many times. The J gene is TRBJ2-1, the V gene TRBV20-1; D ambiguous. CDR1 is DFQATT and CDR2 is SNEGSKA in the germline V gene (reference sequence). V lost 6 bases to trimming and J lost 0 bases, with 15 bases between them. The CDR3 extends over 15 amino acids. The CDR3 protein is CSAPDQLSSYNEQFF. DNA for the CDR3: TGCAGTGCGCCCGACCAACTGAGCTCCTACAATGAGCAGTTCTTC.

This clonotype was observed a handful of times. The chain has TRBV6-2 or TRBV6-3 and TRBJ2-7, with TRBD2 matching over 11 bases. With 1 base clipped from V and 0 bases from J, the junction kept 5 bases outside the gene matches. The CDR3 contains 17 residues. CDR1 MNHEY and CDR2 SVGEGT come from the germline V gene. CDR3 coding DNA: TGTGCCAGCAGTTACTTTCCTAGCGGGAGGTCCTCCTACGAGCAGTACTTC. Its protein product is CASSYFPSGRSSYEQYF.

The gene calls are TRBV29-1 and TRBJ2-5; possible D gene TRBD1, 5 bases. V lost 0 bases to trimming and J lost 5 bases, with 13 bases between them. Germline CDR1 and CDR2: SQVTM and ANQGSEA. This CDR3 contains 14 residues. CDR3 sequence reads: CSVEDIKGLETQYF. The CDR3 nucleotides read TGCAGCGTTGAAGATATCAAGGGGCTGGAGACCCAGTACTTC.

Remarks on this clonotype: This may come from a read error, since a much larger clone is one base off. The missing conserved phenylalanine or tryptophan at the end of this CDR3 makes a read error likely. The limits of the CDR3 on the DNA are not certain, so only TCRdb's listed CDR3 is given. The chain is built from TRBV12-3 or TRBV12-4 and TRBJ1-2. The CDR3 spans 12 residues, counting both ends. CDR3: CASSLGRNWAAS.